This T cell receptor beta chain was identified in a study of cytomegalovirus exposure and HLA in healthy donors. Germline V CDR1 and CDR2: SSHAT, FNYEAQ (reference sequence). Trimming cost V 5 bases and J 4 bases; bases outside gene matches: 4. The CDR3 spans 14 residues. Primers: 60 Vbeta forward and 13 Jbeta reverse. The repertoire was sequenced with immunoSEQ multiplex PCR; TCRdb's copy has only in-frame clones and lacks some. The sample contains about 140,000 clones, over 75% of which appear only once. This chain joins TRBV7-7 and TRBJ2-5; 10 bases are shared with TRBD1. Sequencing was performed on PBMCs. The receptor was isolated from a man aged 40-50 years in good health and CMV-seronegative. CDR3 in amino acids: CASSPGQGPETQYF. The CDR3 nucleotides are TGTGCCAGCAGCCCGGGACAGGGGCCAGAGACCCAGTACTTC. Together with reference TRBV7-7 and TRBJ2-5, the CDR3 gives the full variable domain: GAGVSQSPRYKVTKRGQDVTLRCDPISSHATLYWYQQALGQGPEFLTYFNYEAQPDKSGLPSDRFSAERPEGSISTLTIQRTEQRDSAMYRCASSPGQGPETQYFGPGTRLLVL.